The present entry profiles one T cell receptor beta chain with its context. Its target is unknown. Time point of the sample: neoterminal ileum biopsy at postoperative endoscopy, about 6 months after surgery. The CDR3 has 14 residues. Unmatched junction bases numbered 5, after V lost 6 bases and J lost 4 bases. Per the germline V gene, CDR1 is MNHNY and CDR2 is SVGAGI (reference sequence). This record comes from a study of T cell repertoires in ileal Crohn's disease. Looking at the study overall: The M6 sample came from neoterminal ileum during colonoscopy after surgery. Study findings and constraints: Active smokers at surgery had more clonal expansions than non-smokers. Every patient over 26.8% clonality showed endoscopic recurrence. Postoperative endoscopy occurred within one year, median about 7 months.

Measured with immunoSEQ multiplex PCR; TCRdb has only the in-frame clones, and not every one. The sample records several thousand clones, around 70% being singletons. Specimen: ileal tissue. The clonotype comes from an adult with Crohn's disease. V usage is TRBV6-6 and J usage is TRBJ1-3; 8 nucleotides line up with TRBD1. CDR3 loop: CASRTGAEGNTIYF. In nucleotides, the CDR3 is TGTGCCAGCAGGACAGGGGCGGAGGGAAACACCATATATTTT.